A selection of T cell receptor beta chains follows, all from one sample in a study of control samples from healthy donors and cancer patients. Sequenced by immunoSEQ multiplex PCR; TCRdb stores in-frame clones only, minus some. Counted here are over 80,000 clones, roughly three quarters occurring once; the ten biggest clones make up about 10%. The specimen sequenced was blood. These receptors all stem from a woman aged 30 to 39 in good health. Each CDR3 is given with its conserved first and last residue. D genes are given only for firm matches. Some rows have no size entry. The others give once, few or many, or a class for an expanded clone.

NA TRBJ1-6 NA TRBV6-4 CASSLTGGNSPLHF TGTGCCAGCAGTCTCACTGGGGGGAACTCACCCCTCCACTTT
NA TRBJ1-3 NA TRBV7-8 CASSLGLRGASSGNTIYF TGTGCCAGCAGCTTAGGCCTCAGGGGCGCGAGCTCTGGAAACACCATATATTTT
NA TRBJ2-7 NA TRBV19 CASSMVRGKDVSSYEQYF TGTGCCAGTAGTATGGTAAGGGGCAAGGACGTCAGCTCCTACGAGCAGTACTTC
NA TRBJ2-7 NA TRBV11-2 CASSLDYGSEYF TGTGCCAGCAGCTTAGATTATGGATCGGAGTACTTC
TRBD2 TRBJ2-1 NA TRBV11-2 CASSLAGLAEQFF TGTGCCAGCAGCTTAGCCGGACTAGCGGAGCAGTTCTTC
NA TRBJ1-3 NA TRBV7-8 CASSLGNSGNTIYF TGTGCCAGCAGCTTGGGCAATTCTGGAAACACCATATATTTT
TRBD2 TRBJ2-2 NA TRBV2 CASTPGLVAGELFF TGTGCCAGCACTCCCGGACTAGTGGCCGGGGAGCTGTTTTTT
NA TRBJ2-7 once TRBV5-5 CASSLVGSPDYEQYF TGTGCCAGCAGCTTGGTAGGGAGTCCTGACTACGAGCAGTACTTC
NA TRBJ2-7 NA TRBV7-2 CASSLIYEQYF TGTGCCAGCAGCTTAATCTACGAGCAGTACTTC
NA TRBJ2-7 NA TRBV9 CASTQQSYEQYF TGTGCCAGCACCCAACAGTCCTACGAGCAGTACTTC
NA TRBJ1-5 NA TRBV5-1 CASKVGTGSNQPQHF TGCGCCAGCAAGGTGGGTACGGGTAGCAATCAGCCCCAGCATTTT
NA TRBJ1-3 few TRBV7-2 CASSSPSVSSGNTIYF TGTGCCAGCAGCTCGCCATCCGTGAGCTCTGGAAACACCATATATTTT
TRBD1 TRBJ2-1 NA TRBV5-6 CASSFRDRPYNEQFF TGTGCCAGCAGCTTTCGGGACAGGCCTTACAATGAGCAGTTCTTC
NA TRBJ1-5 NA TRBV27 CASTPYSLGVGNQPQHF TGTGCCAGCACCCCTTATAGTCTGGGAGTCGGCAATCAGCCCCAGCATTTT
NA TRBJ2-4 NA TRBV7-8 CASSQGNSGNIQYF TGTGCCAGCAGCCAGGGGAACAGCGGGAACATTCAGTACTTC
NA TRBJ1-5 NA TRBV12-3/TRBV12-4 CASSSGDNQPQHF TGTGCCAGCAGTTCAGGGGACAATCAGCCCCAGCATTTT
TRBD2 TRBJ2-3 NA TRBV27 CASSVLAGGTDTQYF TGTGCCAGCAGTGTACTAGCGGGGGGCACAGATACGCAGTATTTT
NA TRBJ1-6 NA TRBV6-1 CASSGPLRGQYNSPLHF TGTGCCAGCAGTGGACCCCTCCGGGGCCAATATAATTCACCCCTCCACTTT
NA TRBJ1-2 few TRBV2 CASSEAAATGYGYTF TGTGCCAGCAGTGAAGCAGCGGCTACGGGCTATGGCTACACCTTC
NA TRBJ1-2 NA TRBV7-2 CASSLALDRRDGYTF TGTGCCAGCAGCTTAGCCCTAGACAGAAGGGATGGCTACACCTTC
NA TRBJ1-1 NA TRBV27 CASRAAGALPTEAFF TGTGCCAGCAGGGCCGCGGGGGCGCTCCCCACTGAAGCTTTCTTT
NA TRBJ1-6 NA TRBV18 CASSPPVGVGSPLHF TGTGCCAGCTCACCTCCAGTGGGGGTCGGGTCACCCCTCCACTTT
TRBD2 TRBJ2-3 once TRBV30 CAWSSGTSSADTQYF TGTGCCTGGAGTAGCGGGACCAGCAGTGCAGATACGCAGTATTTT
NA TRBJ2-2 NA TRBV9 CASSVKGTGELFF TGTGCCAGCAGCGTAAAAGGGACCGGGGAGCTGTTTTTT
NA TRBJ2-7 NA TRBV7-2 CASSWGLLYEQYF TGTGCCAGCAGCTGGGGACTTCTCTACGAGCAGTACTTC
TRBD1 TRBJ1-5 once TRBV6-6 CASSRPRQGGNQPQHF TGTGCCAGCAGCCGCCCTCGACAGGGTGGGAATCAGCCCCAGCATTTT
NA TRBJ2-1 NA TRBV10-2 CASSAGVGEQFF TGCGCCAGCAGTGCCGGGGTAGGTGAGCAGTTCTTC
NA TRBJ2-1 NA TRBV4-1 CASSQDLGRGLAYNEQFF TGCGCCAGCAGCCAAGATTTAGGAAGGGGTTTGGCCTACAATGAGCAGTTCTTC
NA TRBJ2-7 NA TRBV29-1 CSVGREYEQYF TGCAGCGTAGGACGGGAATACGAGCAGTACTTC
TRBD1 TRBJ2-1 NA TRBV5-6 CASSLMSGTGRNEQFF TGTGCCAGCAGCTTGATGTCCGGGACAGGGAGGAATGAGCAGTTCTTC
TRBD1 TRBJ2-7 NA TRBV27 CASRMGTGGYEQYF TGTGCCAGCCGGATGGGGACAGGGGGCTACGAGCAGTACTTC
NA TRBJ2-1 NA TRBV7-9 CASSRGSSDEQFF TGTGCCAGCAGCCGCGGCTCTAGCGATGAGCAGTTCTTC